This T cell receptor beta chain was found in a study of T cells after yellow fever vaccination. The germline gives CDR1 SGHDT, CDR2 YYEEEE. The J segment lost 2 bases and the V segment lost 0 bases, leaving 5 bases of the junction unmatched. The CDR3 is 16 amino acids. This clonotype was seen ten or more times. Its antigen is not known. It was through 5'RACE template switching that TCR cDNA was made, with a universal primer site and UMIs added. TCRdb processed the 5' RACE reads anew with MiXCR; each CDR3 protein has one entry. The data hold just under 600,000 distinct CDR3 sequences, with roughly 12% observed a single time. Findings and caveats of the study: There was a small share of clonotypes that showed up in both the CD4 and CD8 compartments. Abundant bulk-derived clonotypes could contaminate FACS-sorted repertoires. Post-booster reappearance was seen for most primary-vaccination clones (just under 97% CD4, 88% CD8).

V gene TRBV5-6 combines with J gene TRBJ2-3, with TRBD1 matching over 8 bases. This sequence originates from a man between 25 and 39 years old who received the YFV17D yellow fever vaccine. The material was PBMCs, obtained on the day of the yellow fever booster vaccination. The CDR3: CASSLVGDRITDTQYF. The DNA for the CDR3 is TGTGCCAGCAGCTTGGTCGGGGACAGGATCACAGATACGCAGTATTTT.